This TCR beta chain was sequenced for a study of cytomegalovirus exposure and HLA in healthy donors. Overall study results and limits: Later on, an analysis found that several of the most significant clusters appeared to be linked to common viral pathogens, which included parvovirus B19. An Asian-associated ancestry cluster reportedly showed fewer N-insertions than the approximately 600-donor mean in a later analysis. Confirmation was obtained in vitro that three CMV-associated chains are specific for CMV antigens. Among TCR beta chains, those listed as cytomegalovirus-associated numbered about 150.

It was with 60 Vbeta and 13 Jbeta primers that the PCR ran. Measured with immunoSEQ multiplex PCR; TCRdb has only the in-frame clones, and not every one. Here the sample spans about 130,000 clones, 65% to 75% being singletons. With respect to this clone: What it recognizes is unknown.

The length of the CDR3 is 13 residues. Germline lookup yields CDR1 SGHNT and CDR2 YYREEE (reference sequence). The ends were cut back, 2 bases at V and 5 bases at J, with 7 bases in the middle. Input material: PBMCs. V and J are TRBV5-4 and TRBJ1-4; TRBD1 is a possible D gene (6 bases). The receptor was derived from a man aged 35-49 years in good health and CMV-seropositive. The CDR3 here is CASSLTGNEKLFF. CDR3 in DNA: TGTGCCAGCAGCTTAACAGGGAATGAAAAACTGTTTTTT.